Below are 25 T cell receptor beta chains sequenced from a single sample in a study of T-cell reconstitution after alpha-beta-depleted transplantation in children. TCRbeta library construction was performed incorporating unique molecular identifiers. TCRdb reprocessed the PCR reads via MiXCR and lists one record per CDR3 protein. In the table there are 750,000 to 950,000 distinct CDR3 sequences, 15% to 20% of which are singletons. The sequencing used PBMCs, mostly from graft donor cells, collected 360 days after TCRalphabeta/CD19-depleted stem cell transplant. These receptors originate from a male patient younger than 18 who had a stem cell transplant for acute lymphoblastic leukemia, so the T cells may come from the graft donor.

The genes are TRBV7-3 and TRBJ2-6; 7 bases align to TRBD1. This CDR3 has 15 amino acids. The trim removed 3 bases at V and 2 bases at J, leaving 1 base unmatched. The germline V gene encodes CDR1 SGHTA and CDR2 FQGTGA. CDR3 residues: CASSFQGAGANVLTF. CDR3 bases: TGTGCCAGCAGCTTTCAGGGGGCTGGGGCCAACGTCCTGACTTTC.

The rearrangement uses TRBV29-1 and TRBJ2-5, with 8 bases lining up with TRBD1. CDR3 size: 13 residues. CDR1 is SQVTM and CDR2 is ANQGSEA in the germline V gene. With V trimmed by 8 bases and J by 5 bases, 10 bases remained unmatched. The CDR3 DNA follows: TGCAGCACAGGCAGGGGGCGCGAGGAGACCCAGTACTTC. Its protein is CSTGRGREETQYF.

The chain recombines TRBV20-1 with TRBJ2-7; D may be TRBD2 (5 bases). CDR3 size: 14 residues. The V gene's germline CDR1 is DFQATT and CDR2 SNEGSKA (reference sequence). Trimming took 1 base from V and 5 from J, leaving 15 bases between them. The CDR3 nucleotides are TGCAGTGCTAGAGGGACTGCTCTGGGCGACGAGCAGTACTTC. Translating gives CSARGTALGDEQYF.

V and J are TRBV6-1 and TRBJ1-4, with D possibly matching TRBD1 (6 bases). V shed 6 bases and J shed 8 bases, with 13 bases lying between them. This CDR3 has 13 residues. The germline CDR1 and CDR2 sequences are MNHNS and SASEGT. CDR3 loop: CASRPGGGEKLFF. The CDR3 DNA sequence: TGTGCCAGCAGACCCGGGGGGGGCGAAAAACTGTTTTTT.

This clonotype was detected only a few times. The chain combines TRBV29-1 with TRBJ1-6; TRBD1 matches 9 bases. This CDR3 has 13 residues. CDR1 SQVTM and CDR2 ANQGSEA come from the germline V gene. After removal of 7 bases from V and 7 bases from J, the junction contained 5 bases not matched to a gene. CDR3 DNA sequence: TGCAGCGGAACCGGGACAGGGAATTCACCCCTCCACTTT. Its protein is CSGTGTGNSPLHF.

CDR3 nucleotides: TGTGCCAGCAGCGGGGGTTTCGTTTACGAGCAGTACTTC. This translates into CASSGGFVYEQYF. The chain recombines TRBV7-9 with TRBJ2-7; D tentatively reads TRBD1 or TRBD2 (5 bases each). In germline, CDR1 is SEHNR, CDR2 FQNEAQ (reference sequence). V was pared by 5 bases and J by 4 bases, with 12 bases between. This CDR3 spans 13 amino acids.

The chain employs TRBV20-1 and TRBJ1-4; TRBD1 matches at 9 bases. The V gene's germline CDR1 is DFQATT and CDR2 SNEGSKA (reference sequence). This CDR3 is built from 13 residues. With 5 bases clipped from V and 8 bases from J, the junction kept 6 bases outside the gene matches. For the CDR3, the DNA is TGCAGTGCTTCGGGACAGGGTTCCGAAAAACTGTTTTTT. Translation: CSASGQGSEKLFF.

The chain links TRBV29-1 to TRBJ2-4, with D hard to call. Germline loops: CDR1 SQVTM, CDR2 ANQGSEA. V was trimmed by 1 base and J by 4 bases, leaving 11 bases between them. The CDR3 has 14 residues. CDR3 nucleotide sequence: TGCAGCGTTGAAGCCATACAAACAAAAAACATTCAGTACTTC. Translating gives CSVEAIQTKNIQYF. The whole variable domain, remainder taken from reference TRBV29-1 and TRBJ2-4, is SAVISQKPSRDICQRGTSLTIQCQVDSQVTMMFWYRQQPGQSLTLIATANQGSEATYESGFVIDKFPISRPNLTFSTLTVSNMSPEDSSIYLCSVEAIQTKNIQYFGAGTRLSVL.

This clonotype was seen only a few times. This rearrangement joins TRBV7-3 to TRBJ2-1; TRBD2 agrees at 10 bases. Germline V lookup: CDR1 SGHTA, CDR2 FQGTGA. J was trimmed by 1 base and V by 5 bases; bases with no gene match: 11. This CDR3 comprises 18 residues. The CDR3 spells CASSPRGSGRTSYNEQFF. The CDR3 DNA reads as TGTGCCAGCAGCCCCCGGGGTAGCGGGAGGACTTCCTACAATGAGCAGTTCTTC.

The rearrangement links TRBV7-6 to TRBJ1-1, with D perhaps matching TRBD1 (5 bases). Germline loops: CDR1 SGHVS, CDR2 FNYEAQ. The V end lost 3 bases, the J end lost 6 bases, and 20 bases lay between the germline ends. This CDR3 spans 16 amino acids. CDR3 protein: CASSLIYGGISAEAFF. Written as DNA, the CDR3 is TGTGCCAGCAGCTTGATCTACGGGGGGATCTCCGCTGAAGCTTTCTTT.

This clonotype was detected only a few times. V and J are TRBV29-1 and TRBJ1-2; possible D gene TRBD1, 6 bases. The CDR3 totals 11 residues. Germline V gene data show CDR1 as SQVTM and CDR2 as ANQGSEA. Trimming pared 7 bases from V and 6 bases from J, leaving 12 bases between. In nucleotides, the CDR3 is TGCAGCGCCCGGGACAATGATGGCTACACCTTC. This sequence encodes CSARDNDGYTF.

The chain employs TRBV5-1 and TRBJ2-3, with D perhaps TRBD1 or TRBD2 (5 bases each). The CDR3 loop spans 17 amino acids. Germline assignment: CDR1 SGHRS and CDR2 YFSETQ. V lost 3 bases and J 6 bases, leaving 23 bases between the germline ends. The CDR3 region is CASSSTLARGVEDTQYF. The CDR3 nucleotides are TGCGCCAGCAGCTCTACGCTAGCAAGAGGGGTCGAGGATACGCAGTATTTT.

This clonotype was recorded a few times. The gene calls are TRBV11-2 and TRBJ1-5; 9 nucleotides align to TRBD1. This CDR3 is built from 15 residues. CDR1 SGHAT and CDR2 FQNNGV come from the germline V gene. V lost 5 bases and J lost 7; bases outside the gene matches: 9. CDR3 sequence (DNA): TGTGCCAGCAGCCCCTTGACAGGGGGAAGACAGCCCCAGCATTTT. It is translated as CASSPLTGGRQPQHF.

The V and J genes are TRBV5-1 and TRBJ2-1; D is unresolved. CDR1 SGHRS and CDR2 YFSETQ come from the germline V gene. This CDR3 region has 20 residues. Trimming took off 6 bases at V and 8 bases at J, with 36 bases between the two ends. The CDR3 here is CASNPTVVAHAQIGKDEQFF. In DNA, the CDR3 is TGCGCCAGCAACCCAACTGTAGTTGCTCATGCCCAAATTGGTAAGGATGAGCAGTTCTTC.

A few counts support this clonotype. The DNA is omitted, as the CDR3 cannot be located on it reliably, and the CDR3 follows TCRdb's listing. The gene calls are TRBV2 and TRBJ2-3; the D call in the table, TRBD2, was not verified against the DNA. The length of the CDR3 is 17 amino acids, counting both ends. Germline lookup yields CDR1 SNHLY and CDR2 FYNNEI. The CDR3 sequence: CASSSSATSRRTDTQYF.

This clonotype was detected a few times. The chain joins TRBV11-1 to TRBJ2-7; D unclear. V lost 7 bases and J 2 bases, leaving 9 bases between the germline ends. The CDR3 extends over 12 amino acids. The germline CDR1 and CDR2 sequences are SGHAT and FQDESV (reference sequence). The CDR3 region has the DNA TGTGCCAGCACCCAAAGCCCCTACGAGCAGTACTTC. As protein: CASTQSPYEQYF.

The chain joins TRBV14 to TRBJ2-1, with 11 positions matching TRBD2. Germline CDR1 reads SGHDN; CDR2 reads FVKESK. With 0 bases clipped from V and 2 bases from J, the junction kept 9 bases outside the gene matches. The CDR3 loop spans 19 amino acids. CDR3 sequence reads: CASSQESVLAGGTYNEQFF. The DNA for the CDR3 is TGTGCCAGCAGCCAAGAATCCGTTCTAGCGGGAGGCACCTACAATGAGCAGTTCTTC. The variable domain in full, completed from reference TRBV14 and TRBJ2-1, reads EAGVTQFPSHSVIEKGQTVTLRCDPISGHDNLYWYRRVMGKEIKFLLHFVKESKQDESGMPNNRFLAERTGGTYSTLKVQPAELEDSGVYFCASSQESVLAGGTYNEQFFGPGTRLTVL.

This clonotype was detected ten times or more. V and J are TRBV9 and TRBJ2-3; the D is unclear. The V and J ends lost 4 bases and 1 base respectively, with 22 bases between them. Germline V gene data show CDR1 as SGDLS and CDR2 as YYNGEE. The CDR3 has 18 amino acids. This chain's CDR3 is CASSFRPGRRRGTDTQYF. The CDR3 nucleotides read TGTGCCAGCAGCTTCCGCCCTGGACGAAGAAGGGGCACAGATACGCAGTATTTT.

This clonotype was seen only a few times. The chain links TRBV9 to TRBJ2-1, with D unclear. CDR1 and CDR2 (germline): SGDLS, YYNGEE. Trimming took off 0 bases at V and 4 bases at J, with 8 bases between the two ends. The CDR3 sequence is 14 residues long. This chain's CDR3 is CASSVVELYNEQFF. In DNA form, the CDR3 reads TGTGCCAGCAGCGTAGTTGAGCTTTACAATGAGCAGTTCTTC.

The chain uses TRBV11-1 and TRBJ2-6, with D possibly TRBD2 on 6 matching bases. The CDR3 has 16 amino acids. V gave up 4 bases and J gave up 2 bases, with 12 bases separating them. Germline V gene data show CDR1 as SGHAT and CDR2 as FQDESV (reference sequence). The CDR3 spells CASSWSLAPGANVLTF. The CDR3 DNA sequence: TGTGCCAGCAGCTGGAGTCTAGCGCCTGGGGCCAACGTCCTGACTTTC.

This clonotype was seen more than once but under ten times. The V and J genes are TRBV10-3 and TRBJ2-2; D gene ambiguous. The length of the CDR3 is 16 residues. Trimming took 4 bases from V and 2 from J, leaving 14 bases between them. Germline V CDR1 and CDR2: ENHRY, SYGVKD. In DNA form, the CDR3 reads TGTGCCATCAGTGTCGGTTATACGGTTAACACCGGGGAGCTGTTTTTT. Its translation: CAISVGYTVNTGELFF.

This clonotype was counted only a few times. V is TRBV4-1 and J is TRBJ2-3; the D gene is possibly TRBD2 (6 bases). The CDR3 totals 16 residues. V was shortened by 3 bases and J by 2 bases, with 15 bases between the two germline ends. Germline V gene lookup returns CDR1 MGHRA and CDR2 YSYEKL. CDR3 protein: CASSHVTGANTDTQYF. In DNA form, the CDR3 reads TGCGCCAGCAGCCATGTAACGGGAGCGAACACAGATACGCAGTATTTT.

The V call is TRBV4-2, the J call TRBJ1-3, with no clear D. V lost 1 base and J lost 0, with 13 bases in between. The length of the CDR3 is 17 residues. CDR1 and CDR2 (germline): LGHNA, YNFKEQ. CDR3 sequence reads: CASSQVRVLSSGNTIYF. Written as DNA, the CDR3 is TGTGCCAGCAGCCAAGTAAGGGTCCTGAGCTCTGGAAACACCATATATTTT.

The chain links TRBV2 to TRBJ1-1; D remains unclear. The CDR3 consists of 11 residues. Trimming pared 8 bases from V and 5 bases from J, leaving 9 bases between. Germline CDR1 reads SNHLY; CDR2 reads FYNNEI. The CDR3 sequence is CASGYKTEAFF. The CDR3 coding sequence is TGTGCCAGCGGCTATAAGACTGAAGCTTTCTTT.

V is TRBV20-1 and J is TRBJ2-4, with no clear D. The germline V and J ends were trimmed by 0 bases and 15 bases, with 15 bases remaining between them. Germline CDR1 is DFQATT and CDR2 is SNEGSKA (reference sequence). CDR3 length: 12 residues. CDR3 coding DNA: TGCAGTGCTAGAGATGCGGCCTCACCTTGGTACTTC. It is translated as CSARDAASPWYF.